Listed here are 19 T cell receptor beta chains from one sample, sequenced in a study of T cells expressing NK-cell markers. TCRdb processed the 5' RACE reads again and assigns one entry to each CDR3 protein, with no DNA. This table holds 300,000 to 500,000 distinct CDR3 sequences. Sequenced input: blood T cells: a sorted CD56 or NKG2C T cell subset, CD4+ or CD8+ T cells, or bulk PBMC T cells (not recorded which). The receptors were gathered from a woman aged 45-59 years in good health.

V is TRBV20-1 and J is TRBJ2-1; the D call of TRBD2 rests on TCRdb alone, since no DNA is present to check it. Germline loops: CDR1 DFQATT, CDR2 SNEGSKA (reference sequence). The CDR3 runs to 15 residues. The CDR3 sequence: CSARPIAGGLYEQFF.

The chain couples TRBV20-1 to TRBJ2-1; the TCRdb call, TRBD2, lacks DNA for checking. The CDR3 loop spans 15 amino acids. Germline CDR1 reads DFQATT; CDR2 reads SNEGSKA (reference sequence). The CDR3 sequence: CSASPVRETYNEQFF.

The chain uses TRBV10-3 and TRBJ2-7; TCRdb's D call of TRBD2 is untestable without DNA. The germline V gene encodes CDR1 ENHRY and CDR2 SYGVKD. The CDR3 spans 14 residues. CDR3 residues: CATNQLAGRYEQYF.

V usage is TRBV12-3 or TRBV12-4 and J usage is TRBJ2-3; TCRdb's D gene call, TRBD2, goes unchecked for lack of DNA. CDR3 length: 15 residues. The CDR3 loop reads CASSLGGRRTDTQYF.

The chain recombines TRBV20-1 with TRBJ1-1; the TRBD1 assignment by TCRdb is unverifiable without DNA. CDR1 is DFQATT, CDR2 SNEGSKA, per germline (reference sequence). The CDR3 is 15 residues long. This CDR3 is CSAPGTGGAFTEAFF.

This chain links TRBV24-1 with TRBJ1-6. This CDR3 comprises 12 residues. Germline CDR1 KGHDR, CDR2 SFDVKD. The CDR3 reads CATSDLGSPLHF.

The CDR3 is CASTGGSGNTIYF. This chain connects TRBV6-5 to TRBJ1-3; absent DNA, TCRdb's TRBD1 call cannot be checked. The V gene's germline CDR1 is MNHEY and CDR2 SVGAGI. This CDR3 has 13 residues.

The chain uses TRBV6-2 or TRBV6-3 and TRBJ2-7; TCRdb's D gene call, TRBD1, goes unchecked for lack of DNA. The CDR3 sequence is 16 residues long. The germline V gene encodes CDR1 MNHEY and CDR2 SVGEGT. The chain's CDR3 is CASSYSLPGGVHEQYF.

This chain connects TRBV11-2 to TRBJ2-5; without DNA, the TCRdb call of TRBD2 cannot be checked. There are 14 residues in the CDR3. Germline CDR1 and CDR2: SGHAT and FQNNGV. The CDR3 loop is CASSFLAGTETQYF. The full variable domain, in which reference TRBV11-2 and TRBJ2-5 provide the parts outside the CDR3, is EAGVAQSPRYKIIEKRQSVAFWCNPISGHATLYWYQQILGQGPKLLIQFQNNGVVDDSQLPKDRFSAERLKGVDSTLKIQPAKLEDSAVYLCASSFLAGTETQYFGPGTRLLVL.

This chain links TRBV12-3 or TRBV12-4 with TRBJ2-1; TCRdb returns TRBD2, unconfirmable since there is no DNA. The CDR3 is 16 residues long. CDR3 protein: CASSLAGGEGWTEQFF.

This rearrangement joins TRBV27 to TRBJ1-4. CDR3 length: 15 amino acids. Germline values: CDR1 MNHEY, CDR2 SMNVEV (reference sequence). The CDR3 here is CASSFGSGLNEKLFF.

The chain combines TRBV7-8 with TRBJ2-3; TCRdb picks TRBD2, but there is no DNA to check that call. This CDR3 comprises 20 residues. In germline, CDR1 is SGHVS, CDR2 FQNEAQ. The chain's CDR3 is CASSFPQEADGRFHPDTQYF.

V usage is TRBV11-1 and J usage is TRBJ2-3; TCRdb proposes TRBD2, but this gene call is untestable without DNA. The germline CDR1 and CDR2 sequences are SGHAT and FQDESV (reference sequence). The CDR3 covers 17 residues. CDR3 residues: CASSLEARLAFRDTQYF.

The chain carries TRBV10-1 and TRBJ2-1; TCRdb lists TRBD1, though no DNA is available to test this call. CDR1 and CDR2 from the germline V gene are WNHNN and SYGVQD (reference sequence). The CDR3 totals 16 residues. The CDR3 loop reads CASSNTLQGFNNEQFF.

The rearrangement uses TRBV6-2 or TRBV6-3 and TRBJ2-3; as DNA is missing, the TRBD2 call by TCRdb cannot be tested. From germline, CDR1 is MNHEY and CDR2 SVGEGT. CDR3 length equals 16 residues. This chain's CDR3 is CASRNNLAGGPDTQYF.

V gene TRBV7-8 combines with J gene TRBJ2-2. CDR3 length: 11 amino acids. The germline V gene encodes CDR1 SGHVS and CDR2 FQNEAQ. The CDR3 sequence: CASSSIQELFF.

The chain combines TRBV12-5 with TRBJ1-5; the TCRdb call, TRBD1, lacks DNA for checking. This CDR3 has 14 amino acids. Germline V CDR1 and CDR2: LGHNT, FRNRAP. CDR3 loop: CASGSDRTHQPQHF.

The CDR3 is CASSSVAGAGFTGANVLTF. The chain is built from TRBV4-1 and TRBJ2-6; no DNA is available, so the TRBD2 call from TCRdb remains unchecked. Germline V gene lookup returns CDR1 MGHRA and CDR2 YSYEKL. The CDR3 has 19 amino acids.

V is TRBV3-1 and J is TRBJ2-5. The CDR3 spans 13 residues. Per germline, CDR1 LGHDT and CDR2 YNNKEL (reference sequence). CDR3: CASSDLGIETQYF.